The source of this T cell receptor beta chain is a study of EBV T-cell therapy then PD-1 blockade in nasopharyngeal carcinoma. The CDR3 covers 13 residues. Germline V gene lookup returns CDR1 GTSNPN and CDR2 SVGIG (reference sequence). V shed 4 bases and J shed 4 bases, with 11 bases lying between them. In this sample, this clone turned up once. Its specificity is unknown. Noted time point: 266 days after commencement of treatment, after nivolumab therapy. The treatment was: AdE1-LMPpoly-expanded autologous EBV-specific T-cell therapy followed by anti-PD-1 nivolumab. Method: immunoSEQ multiplex PCR; TCRdb's copy keeps in-frame clones and lacks some. This sample has around 20,000 clones; around 84% occur once, and the top ten carry approximately 34%.

V usage is TRBV30 and J usage is TRBJ1-5, with D tentatively TRBD1 (6 bases). The material was CD8+ T cells from blood, obtained around day 250 from a patient whose treatment included autologous EBV-specific T cells and nivolumab. This receptor was taken from a man aged 35-49 years with nasopharyngeal carcinoma. CDR3 sequence (DNA): TGTGCCTGGACCCCGGGGGCGAATCAGCCCCAGCATTTT. This encodes CAWTPGANQPQHF. Full variable domain (missing parts from reference TRBV30 and TRBJ1-5): SQTIHQWPATLVQPVGSPLSLECTVEGTSNPNLYWYRQAAGRGLQLLFYSVGIGQISSEVPQNLSASRPQDRQFILSSKKLLLSDSGFYLCAWTPGANQPQHFGDGTRLSIL.